Shown below are 20 T cell receptor beta chains from a single sample sequenced in a study of T cell changes during pregnancy in multiple sclerosis. TCRdb's table, derived via immunoSEQ multiplex PCR, lists solely in-frame clones and lacks some. This sample has 65,000 to 70,000 clones, with around 90% found just once. Sequences were derived from peripheral blood, sampled in the first trimester of pregnancy. These receptors came from a female donor with multiple sclerosis, enrolled in a pregnancy study.

The chain carries TRBV28 and TRBJ2-5; 9 bases match TRBD2. CDR3 size: 18 residues. CDR1 and CDR2 (germline): MDHEN, SYDVKM. The trim removed 2 bases at V and 4 bases at J, leaving 14 bases unmatched. The CDR3 DNA reads TGTGCCAGCAGTTTAATTATTTGGGGCGGGAGGGCCGGAGAGACCCAGTACTTC. As protein: CASSLIIWGGRAGETQYF. Using reference TRBV28 and TRBJ2-5 for the parts outside the CDR3, the full variable domain is DVKVTQSSRYLVKRTGEKVFLECVQDMDHENMFWYRQDPGLGLRLIYFSYDVKMKEKGDIPEGYSVSREKKERFSLILESASTNQTSMYLCASSLIIWGGRAGETQYFGPGTRLLVL.

The CDR3 sequence is CASSQGDRAYEQYF. For the CDR3, the DNA is TGCGCCAGCAGCCAAGGGGACAGGGCCTACGAGCAGTACTTC. The rearrangement uses TRBV4-1 and TRBJ2-7, with 9 positions matching TRBD1. J gave up 2 bases and V 1 base, and 0 bases lay outside the gene matches. This CDR3 has 14 amino acids. In germline, CDR1 is MGHRA, CDR2 YSYEKL.

The chain recombines TRBV2 with TRBJ2-7, with TRBD2 identical over 7 bases. This CDR3 region has 12 residues. Trimming removed 6 bases from V and 7 bases from J; junction bases left unmatched: 6. Germline lookup yields CDR1 SNHLY and CDR2 FYNNEI. The CDR3 is CASRGGPGEQYF. CDR3 DNA: TGTGCCAGCAGGGGAGGGCCTGGTGAGCAGTACTTC. The whole variable domain, remainder taken from reference TRBV2 and TRBJ2-7, is EPEVTQTPSHQVTQMGQEVILRCVPISNHLYFYWYRQILGQKVEFLVSFYNNEISEKSEIFDDQFSVERPDGSNFTLKIRSTKLEDSAMYFCASRGGPGEQYFGPGTRLTVT.

The chain employs TRBV9 and TRBJ1-1; 10 bases align to TRBD1. The CDR3 is 16 residues long. The germline CDR1 and CDR2 sequences are SGDLS and YYNGEE. J was trimmed by 4 bases and V by 0 bases; bases with no gene match: 6. The CDR3 region has the DNA TGTGCCAGCAGCGTAGCGTCCGGGACAGGGGCCACTGAAGCTTTCTTT. It translates to CASSVASGTGATEAFF.

The J gene is TRBJ2-3, the V gene TRBV14, with TRBD2 matching 9 bases. CDR1 and CDR2 from the germline V gene are SGHDN and FVKESK. Unmatched junction bases numbered 10, after V lost 0 bases and J lost 6 bases. This CDR3 is built from 17 residues. The CDR3 DNA reads TGTGCCAGCAGCCAAGAAGGTCCCGCGGGGGGGCGCGATACGCAGTATTTT. Translation: CASSQEGPAGGRDTQYF.

This clone was found once. The same CDR3 also results from other DNA sequences found in this sample. This chain joins TRBV19 and TRBJ2-3; a possible D gene is TRBD2 (6 bases). The CDR3 totals 15 residues. Germline V gene sequence: CDR1 LNHDA, CDR2 SQIVND (reference sequence). The V end was cut by 1 base, the J end by 0 bases, with 8 bases between. The CDR3 sequence is CASSIGSGSTDTQYF. The CDR3 DNA reads as TGTGCCAGTAGTATAGGCAGCGGGAGCACAGATACGCAGTATTTT.

The gene calls are TRBV2 and TRBJ2-2; perhaps TRBD2 as D (6 bases). Germline CDR1 reads SNHLY; CDR2 reads FYNNEI. Trimming pared 5 bases from V and 4 bases from J, leaving 17 bases between. CDR3 length: 16 residues. The CDR3 DNA sequence: TGTGCCAGCAGTTTTAGCCGGGGGTCTAGCACCGGGGAGCTGTTTTTT. Its protein product is CASSFSRGSSTGELFF.

This sequence joins TRBV2 and TRBJ1-4; perhaps TRBD1 as D (5 bases). The CDR3 sequence is 15 residues long. The ends were cut back, 1 base at V and 7 bases at J, with 13 bases in the middle. Looked up from germline, CDR1 is SNHLY and CDR2 is FYNNEI. CDR3 region: CASSEGRGRGEKLFF. The CDR3 DNA is TGTGCCAGCAGTGAAGGGCGGGGGAGAGGTGAAAAACTGTTTTTT.

This clone was picked up one time. V usage is TRBV19 and J usage is TRBJ2-7; D perhaps matches TRBD2 (6 bases). V lost 8 bases, J lost 5 bases, and 22 bases lay in between. The CDR3 is 15 residues long. Germline CDR1 LNHDA, CDR2 SQIVND (reference sequence). In nucleotides, the CDR3 is TGTGCCAGTTCTCCGCCGGACGGGGGTGTCCACGAGCAGTACTTC. Translated, it gives CASSPPDGGVHEQYF.

V gene TRBV7-2 combines with J gene TRBJ2-7; 9 bases match TRBD1. The length of the CDR3 is 15 residues. The trim removed 1 base at V and 3 bases at J, leaving 4 bases unmatched. CDR1 is SGHTA, CDR2 FQGNSA, per germline. Written as DNA, the CDR3 is TGTGCCAGCAGCTTAGTGGGGACAGGGAGCTACGAGCAGTACTTC. Its translation: CASSLVGTGSYEQYF.

This chain uses TRBV7-9 with TRBJ1-2; D gene ambiguous. The length of the CDR3 is 14 residues. CDR1 and CDR2 (germline): SEHNR, FQNEAQ (reference sequence). Trimming took off 2 bases at V and 5 bases at J, with 12 bases between the two ends. This CDR3 is CASSLSRQAYGYTF. In DNA, the CDR3 is TGTGCCAGCAGCTTATCCCGCCAGGCTTATGGCTACACCTTC.

The table lists this clone with a count of one. The chain combines TRBV5-8 with TRBJ1-5; TRBD1 matches 12 bases. There are 18 residues in the CDR3. Germline CDR1 SGHTS, CDR2 YDEGEE. The V and J ends lost 4 bases and 2 bases, in that order; junction bases with no gene match: 10. CDR3 loop: CASSPGQGASIGNQPQHF. DNA for the CDR3: TGTGCCAGCAGCCCGGGACAGGGGGCCTCGATCGGCAATCAGCCCCAGCATTTT.

This rearrangement joins TRBV5-8 to TRBJ2-4; perhaps TRBD2 as D (5 bases). This CDR3 comprises 11 residues. Trimming left V 2 bases short and J 9 bases short, with 6 bases between. Per the germline V gene, CDR1 is SGHTS and CDR2 is YDEGEE. CDR3 in DNA: TGTGCCAGCAGCTTTGAGGGCATTCAGTACTTC. It codes for CASSFEGIQYF.

The V and J genes are TRBV18 and TRBJ1-5; TRBD1 matches 8 bases. CDR3 length equals 15 residues. V dropped 5 bases and J dropped 0; count of bases not matched to a gene: 3. Germline values: CDR1 KGHSH, CDR2 LQKENI. As DNA, the CDR3 is TGTGCCAGCTCATCTGGGACAGGTAGCAATCAGCCCCAGCATTTT. Amino acids: CASSSGTGSNQPQHF.

V is TRBV5-1 and J is TRBJ2-1; 10 bases match TRBD2. Germline V gives CDR1 SGHRS, CDR2 YFSETQ. There are 15 residues in the CDR3. V shed 1 base and J 8 bases; nucleotides not matched to a gene: 6. The CDR3 nucleotides are TGCGCCAGCAGCTTGCTAGCGGGAGCTAAGGATGAGCAGTTCTTC. It codes for CASSLLAGAKDEQFF.

The CDR3 DNA sequence: TGCGCCAGCAGGCATGAACAGGGGTCCCACACTGAAGCTTTCTTT. This encodes CASRHEQGSHTEAFF. The rearrangement uses TRBV5-1 and TRBJ1-1, with TRBD1 matching 7 bases. The CDR3 runs 15 residues. V lost 5 bases, J lost 3 bases, and 10 bases stayed unmatched. Germline assignment: CDR1 SGHRS and CDR2 YFSETQ.

This clone has more than one count but fewer than ten. The chain employs TRBV6-5 and TRBJ1-6; 9 bases are a match to TRBD1. Germline CDR1 MNHEY, CDR2 SVGAGI. V lost 4 bases to trimming and J lost 8 bases; unmatched junction nucleotides: 6. This CDR3 has 15 amino acids. This chain's CDR3 is CASSSQQGADSPLHF. The CDR3 nucleotides are TGTGCCAGCAGTTCACAACAGGGGGCGGATTCACCCCTCCACTTT.

The chain joins TRBV5-1 to TRBJ1-4; no clear D. V lost 4 bases and J 0 bases, leaving 13 bases between the germline ends. Germline lookup yields CDR1 SGHRS and CDR2 YFSETQ. The CDR3 is made up of 16 amino acids. The CDR3 region is CASSPLRRTTNEKLFF. The CDR3 nucleotides are TGCGCCAGCAGCCCGCTGAGGCGGACAACTAATGAAAAACTGTTTTTT. Based on the CDR3 plus reference TRBV5-1 and TRBJ1-4, the full variable domain is KAGVTQTPRYLIKTRGQQVTLSCSPISGHRSVSWYQQTPGQGLQFLFEYFSETQRNKGNFPGRFSGRQFSNSRSEMNVSTLELGDSALYLCASSPLRRTTNEKLFFGSGTQLSVL.

This chain links TRBV5-6 with TRBJ1-4, with 7 bases lining up with TRBD1. The V gene's germline CDR1 is SGHDT and CDR2 YYEEEE. This CDR3 region has 18 residues. Trimming cost V 1 base and J 0 bases; bases outside gene matches: 9. CDR3 DNA: TGTGCCAGCAGCTTGTACAGGGGATTTGGGGCAACTAATGAAAAACTGTTTTTT. Protein sequence: CASSLYRGFGATNEKLFF. Looking up the rest from reference TRBV5-6 and TRBJ1-4 gives the full variable domain: DAGVTQSPTHLIKTRGQQVTLRCSPKSGHDTVSWYQQALGQGPQFIFQYYEEEERQRGNFPDRFSGHQFPNYSSELNVNALLLGDSALYLCASSLYRGFGATNEKLFFGSGTQLSVL.

The chain joins TRBV10-3 to TRBJ2-7; the match to TRBD2 covers 7 bases. Germline assignment: CDR1 ENHRY and CDR2 SYGVKD. CDR3 length: 14 amino acids. V dropped 2 bases and J dropped 3; count of bases not matched to a gene: 4. The CDR3 spells CAISEGLADYEQYF. The CDR3 nucleotides read TGTGCCATCAGTGAGGGTCTAGCGGACTACGAGCAGTACTTC.